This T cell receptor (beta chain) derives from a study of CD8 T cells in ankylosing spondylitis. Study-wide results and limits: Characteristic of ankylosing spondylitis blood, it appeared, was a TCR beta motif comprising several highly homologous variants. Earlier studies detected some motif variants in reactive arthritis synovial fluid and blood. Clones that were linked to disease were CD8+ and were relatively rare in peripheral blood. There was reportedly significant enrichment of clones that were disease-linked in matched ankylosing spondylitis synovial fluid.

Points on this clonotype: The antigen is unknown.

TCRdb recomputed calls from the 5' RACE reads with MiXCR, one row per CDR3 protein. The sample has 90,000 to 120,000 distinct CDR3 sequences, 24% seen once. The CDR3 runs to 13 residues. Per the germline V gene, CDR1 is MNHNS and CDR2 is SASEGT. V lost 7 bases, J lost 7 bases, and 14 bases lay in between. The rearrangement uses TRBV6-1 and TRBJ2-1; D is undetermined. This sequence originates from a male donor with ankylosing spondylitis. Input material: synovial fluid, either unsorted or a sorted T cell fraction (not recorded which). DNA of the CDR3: TGTGCCAGCACTCCGGGCCAACGTAATGAGCAGTTCTTC. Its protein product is CASTPGQRNEQFF.